This T cell receptor (beta chain) was obtained from a study of T cell responses to AZD1222 COVID-19 vaccine. Study conclusions and caveats: All repertoire sampling was performed exclusively after the peak T cell response. Most donors were white British, females outnumbered males, and clonal diversity was possibly underestimated. Spike-wide vaccine-associated CD4 TCRs dominated at 160-218 and 743-854. Of the AZD1222 recipients, only 5 or 6 were seropositive at baseline.

This table comes from immunoSEQ multiplex PCR, and its TCRdb copy is limited to in-frame clones, with some not included. The profile shows fewer than 130,000 clones, more than 85% of them singletons. With respect to this clone: Its antigen remains unidentified.

Germline CDR1 LGHDT, CDR2 YNNKEL (reference sequence). The CDR3 is 16 amino acids. V lost 0 bases and J lost 2, with 13 bases in between. This TCR was sampled from an adult in good health. The rearrangement joins TRBV3-1 (or the pseudogene TRBV3-2) to TRBJ1-1; D remains unclear. The source material was peripheral blood, sampled on day 0 of AZD1222 vaccination. CDR3 protein: CASSQDLEGLNTEAFF. In DNA, the CDR3 is TGTGCCAGCAGCCAAGATCTAGAGGGCTTAAACACTGAAGCTTTCTTT.